This T cell receptor beta chain is drawn from a study of Graves' ophthalmopathy and Graves' hyperthyroidism. Amplification targeted the TCR beta CDR3 regions, with RNA transcripts as the source material. HTBI primers were employed in first-round RT-PCR, then a second-round multiplex PCR followed. From the multiplex PCR reads, TCRdb called clonotypes with MiXCR, one entry per CDR3 protein. The data contain about 240,000 distinct CDR3 sequences, roughly 50% of them singletons. Specimen: peripheral blood. The receptor was derived from an adult man with Graves' ophthalmopathy.

The CDR3 protein is CAWVSDSGNTIYF. CDR3 DNA sequence: TGTGCCTGGGTGTCCGACTCTGGAAACACCATATATTTT. This rearrangement joins TRBV30 to TRBJ1-3; the D is unclear. Germline V gene lookup returns CDR1 GTSNPN and CDR2 SVGIG (reference sequence). The CDR3 is 13 amino acids. The ends were cut back, 5 bases at V and 0 bases at J, with 8 bases in the middle.